These 21 T cell receptor beta chains came from one sample sequenced in a study of T cell changes during pregnancy in multiple sclerosis. Produced via immunoSEQ multiplex PCR; TCRdb's table is partial and in-frame only. The sample records under 15,000 clones, 86% being singletons. The starting material was CD8+ T cells from peripheral blood mononuclear cells, obtained in the second trimester of pregnancy. Source of these receptors: a female donor in good health, enrolled as a control in a pregnancy study.

The chain employs TRBV5-5 and TRBJ2-7, with 8 bases matching TRBD2. J was trimmed by 3 bases and V by 3 bases; bases with no gene match: 5. This CDR3 has 14 amino acids. The germline V gene has CDR1 SGHKS and CDR2 YYEKEE (reference sequence). CDR3 bases: TGTGCCAGCAGCTCGGGGGGGAGGCTCTACGAGCAGTACTTC. The encoded protein is CASSSGGRLYEQYF.

This rearrangement joins TRBV27 to TRBJ2-5, with 9 bases aligning to TRBD1. Germline loops: CDR1 MNHEY, CDR2 SMNVEV (reference sequence). CDR3 length equals 13 residues. V dropped 6 bases and J dropped 9; count of bases not matched to a gene: 8. For the CDR3, the DNA is TGTGCCAGCAGCACAGGGGGCGCGGGGGCCCAGTACTTC. It codes for CASSTGGAGAQYF.

In the case of this clone: Sequence at one end of the junction differs from germline and may be a read error. V usage is TRBV19 and J usage is TRBJ2-2, with 10 bases that match TRBD2. CDR3 size: 16 residues. Germline loops: CDR1 LNHDA, CDR2 SQIVND (reference sequence). Here the CDR3 DNA reads TGTGCCAGCAGTATCGGACTAGCGGAGGTCATCGGGGAGCTGTTTTTT. This gives the protein CASSIGLAEVIGELFF.

CDR3 residues: CASRIGGGPNEQYF. CDR3 DNA: TGTGCCAGCAGGATTGGCGGGGGACCCAACGAGCAGTACTTC. V is TRBV6-6 and J is TRBJ2-7; 7 nucleotides line up with TRBD2. The CDR3 has 14 residues. V lost 6 bases, J lost 5 bases, and 10 bases stayed unmatched. CDR1 is MNHNY, CDR2 SVGAGI, per germline (reference sequence).

The V gene is TRBV30, the J gene TRBJ2-5; unclear D gene. This CDR3 contains 13 residues. Germline CDR1 is GTSNPN and CDR2 is SVGIG (reference sequence). V lost 2 bases and J lost 5, with 12 bases in between. CDR3 DNA sequence: TGTGCCTGGAGTCTAGTGGGTTCTGAGACCCAGTACTTC. This sequence encodes CAWSLVGSETQYF.

The CDR3 bases are TGTGCCAGCAGCTCCCCCCGCGCCTCTGGAAACACCATATATTTT. Residues: CASSSPRASGNTIYF. The chain carries TRBV5-6 and TRBJ1-3, with D uncertain. Trimming stripped 3 bases from V and 0 bases from J, with 10 bases between. The CDR3 consists of 15 residues. Looked up from germline, CDR1 is SGHDT and CDR2 is YYEEEE.

The chain carries TRBV6-5 and TRBJ1-2; TRBD1 is a possible D gene (5 bases). V lost 6 bases, J lost 4 bases, and 12 bases lay in between. CDR1 is MNHEY and CDR2 is SVGAGI in the germline V gene. The CDR3 extends over 13 amino acids. The CDR3 reads CASSPGATYGYTF. The DNA of the CDR3 is TGTGCCAGCAGCCCTGGGGCTACCTATGGCTACACCTTC.

This clone has just a few counts. The V call is TRBV6-5, the J call TRBJ1-2, with D possibly matching TRBD1 (5 bases). The germline V gene encodes CDR1 MNHEY and CDR2 SVGAGI. V lost 4 bases, J lost 3 bases, and 9 bases lay in between. The CDR3 extends over 13 amino acids. The CDR3 here is CASSLTEDYGYTF. CDR3 nucleotide sequence: TGTGCCAGCAGTTTGACAGAAGACTATGGCTACACCTTC.

The V and J genes are TRBV29-1 and TRBJ2-7; 7 bases line up with TRBD2. CDR3 length: 13 residues. V lost 6 bases to trimming and J lost 0 bases; unmatched junction nucleotides: 5. The germline CDR1 and CDR2 sequences are SQVTM and ANQGSEA. CDR3 bases: TGCAGCGTCCTAGCGGTCTACTCCTACGAGCAGTACTTC. The encoded protein is CSVLAVYSYEQYF.

This rearrangement joins TRBV7-9 to TRBJ2-2; 10 bases match TRBD2. Germline assignment: CDR1 SEHNR and CDR2 FQNEAQ (reference sequence). The CDR3 loop spans 17 amino acids. Unmatched junction bases numbered 13, after V lost 7 bases and J lost 5 bases. The CDR3 loop is CASTVPSGRIFTGELFF. CDR3 coding DNA: TGTGCCAGCACCGTTCCTAGCGGGAGAATTTTTACCGGGGAGCTGTTTTTT.

The rearrangement joins TRBV12-5 to TRBJ2-1; no definite D call. Germline CDR1 LGHNT, CDR2 FRNRAP. The CDR3 consists of 16 residues. The V gene lost 3 bases and the J gene lost 0 bases, with 12 bases spanning the gap. This chain's CDR3 is CASGFRIQSSYNEQFF. DNA for the CDR3: TGTGCTAGTGGTTTCAGGATCCAGAGCTCCTACAATGAGCAGTTCTTC.

V is TRBV7-9 and J is TRBJ1-1; D unresolved. The CDR3 extends over 15 amino acids. Germline-derived CDR1 and CDR2 are SEHNR and FQNEAQ (reference sequence). With 6 bases removed from V and 1 base from J, the gap between germline ends came to 15 bases. The CDR3 DNA follows: TGTGCCAGCAGTCAAAATGCGGGTCGGAACACTGAAGCTTTCTTT. It yields the protein CASSQNAGRNTEAFF.

The V gene is TRBV30, the J gene TRBJ1-5; D may be TRBD1 (6 bases). Trimming stripped 0 bases from V and 7 bases from J, with 31 bases between. Germline V gene data show CDR1 as GTSNPN and CDR2 as SVGIG (reference sequence). The CDR3 is made up of 20 amino acids. The CDR3 loop is CAWSVPVYKGGRRLEQPQHF. The CDR3 DNA sequence: TGTGCCTGGAGTGTACCGGTGTATAAGGGGGGGCGCCGACTTGAGCAGCCCCAGCATTTT.

The V gene is TRBV18, the J gene TRBJ2-3, with 8 bases aligning to TRBD2. The CDR3 loop spans 16 amino acids. Germline V gene sequence: CDR1 KGHSH, CDR2 LQKENI. V gave up 3 bases and J gave up 5 bases; unmatched junction bases: 10. CDR3 amino acids: CASSPPGGAEGDTQYF. The CDR3 DNA sequence: TGTGCCAGCTCACCCCCCGGGGGGGCTGAGGGAGATACGCAGTATTTT.

This clone was observed a handful of times. This rearrangement joins TRBV30 to TRBJ2-2, with TRBD1 identical over 7 bases. With V trimmed by 3 bases and J by 3 bases, 7 bases remained unmatched. CDR3 length equals 15 residues. In germline, CDR1 is GTSNPN, CDR2 SVGIG (reference sequence). CDR3 nucleotide sequence: TGTGCCTGGAGCGAGGGACAGACAGACACCGGGGAGCTGTTTTTT. Amino acid sequence: CAWSEGQTDTGELFF. The full variable domain, completed using reference TRBV30 and TRBJ2-2, is SQTIHQWPATLVQPVGSPLSLECTVEGTSNPNLYWYRQAAGRGLQLLFYSVGIGQISSEVPQNLSASRPQDRQFILSSKKLLLSDSGFYLCAWSEGQTDTGELFFGEGSRLTVL.

The chain recombines TRBV7-7 with TRBJ2-1; D is perhaps TRBD2 (5 bases). In germline, CDR1 is SSHAT, CDR2 FNYEAQ (reference sequence). Trimming removed 3 bases at V and 7 bases at J, with 13 bases between. The length of the CDR3 is 14 residues. CDR3 amino acids: CASSFGGSGNEQFF. The CDR3 DNA reads as TGTGCCAGCAGCTTTGGTGGGAGTGGTAATGAGCAGTTCTTC.

The CDR3 DNA reads as TGTGCCAGCAGTTTCGCGGCGGGGAACACTGAAGCTTTCTTT. Amino acid sequence: CASSFAAGNTEAFF. The chain has TRBV5-4 and TRBJ1-1; D not resolved. Trimming took off 5 bases at V and 1 base at J, with 12 bases between the two ends. The CDR3 is 14 residues long. Per germline, CDR1 SGHNT and CDR2 YYREEE (reference sequence).

The rearrangement uses TRBV27 and TRBJ2-3; D perhaps matches TRBD2 (6 bases). CDR3 length: 12 amino acids. Trimming shortened V by 4 bases and J by 5 bases, and 7 bases separated the two germline ends. Germline V CDR1 and CDR2: MNHEY, SMNVEV (reference sequence). CDR3 DNA sequence: TGTGCCAGCAGTTCGGGGGTAGATACGCAGTATTTT. Translating gives CASSSGVDTQYF.

The rearrangement joins TRBV29-1 to TRBJ1-2; TRBD1 might be the D (6 bases). The V end was cut by 7 bases, the J end by 1 base, with 16 bases between. This CDR3 comprises 14 residues. Germline V gives CDR1 SQVTM, CDR2 ANQGSEA. CDR3 protein: CSAVPDSHNYGYTF. CDR3 nucleotides: TGCAGCGCCGTACCGGACAGCCATAACTATGGCTACACCTTC. Together with reference TRBV29-1 and TRBJ1-2, the CDR3 gives the full variable domain: SAVISQKPSRDICQRGTSLTIQCQVDSQVTMMFWYRQQPGQSLTLIATANQGSEATYESGFVIDKFPISRPNLTFSTLTVSNMSPEDSSIYLCSAVPDSHNYGYTFGSGTRLTVV.

The J gene is TRBJ2-1, the V gene TRBV27; a possible D gene is TRBD2 (5 bases). This CDR3 has 12 amino acids. The V end lost 6 bases, the J end lost 9 bases, and 12 bases lay between the germline ends. Germline loops: CDR1 MNHEY, CDR2 SMNVEV (reference sequence). CDR3 bases: TGTGCCAGCAGCCCTCCCGGGGTTGAGCAGTTCTTC. Translated: CASSPPGVEQFF.

The V and J genes are TRBV5-6 and TRBJ1-5; D is ambiguous. Trimming removed 0 bases at V and 6 bases at J, with 13 bases between. This CDR3 comprises 15 residues. The germline gives CDR1 SGHDT, CDR2 YYEEEE. CDR3 DNA sequence: TGTGCCAGCAGCTTGGGCCGACGGAGCGGTCAGCCCCAGCATTTT. It codes for CASSLGRRSGQPQHF.